The T cell receptor beta chain under discussion was sequenced for a study of long-term antiretroviral therapy in people with HIV. The CDR3 spans 12 residues. Between the trimmed V and J ends, which lost 0 bases and 3 bases, there was a span of 0 bases. In germline, CDR1 is SGDLS, CDR2 YYNGEE. An immunoSEQ assay, version v3.0, was performed at survey level. The table came from immunoSEQ multiplex PCR; TCRdb's copy has only in-frame clones and leaves some out. The sample records 15,000 to 20,000 clones, approximately 90% being singletons. The sequences come from unsorted PBMCs, collected 0.6 years after starting antiretroviral therapy. The clonotype was recovered from a middle-aged woman with HIV. V and J are TRBV9 and TRBJ2-2; no clear D gene. CDR3 loop: CASSVDTGELFF. The CDR3 DNA is TGTGCCAGCAGCGTAGACACCGGGGAGCTGTTTTTT.